One and the same sample provided the 32 T cell receptor beta chains below, sequenced in a study of human T cells and chemical hapten exposure. Time point: patch test 3, about 24 weeks after DPC sensitization. Described treatment: therapeutic diphenylcyclopropenone sensitization with weekly scalp DPC. Someone pulled total RNA out of unfractionated whole blood. One entry per CDR3 protein, called by TCRdb with MiXCR from the RACE reads. This sample yields over 35,000 distinct CDR3 sequences, of which over 9.5% are seen a single time; over 2% belongs to the top ten. The sample consisted of whole blood, taken in connection with sensitization to the hapten diphenylcyclopropenone (DPC). The receptors come from a woman in her forties with alopecia areata. Some clones in this sample may be carry-over from other donors' samples.

This clonotype was recorded many times. This chain joins TRBV4-1 and TRBJ1-5; 7 nucleotides line up with TRBD1. This CDR3 spans 14 amino acids. V lost 1 base and J lost 5; bases outside the gene matches: 2. CDR1 and CDR2 (germline): MGHRA, YSYEKL. CDR3 nucleotides: TGCGCCAGCAGCCAAGTAGGGGGCTATCAGCCCCAGCATTTT. Translated, it gives CASSQVGGYQPQHF.

The V call is TRBV11-3, the J call TRBJ2-3; D remains ambiguous. Germline V gene data show CDR1 as SGHNT and CDR2 as YENEEA. The V end was cut by 3 bases, the J end by 5 bases, with 9 bases between. The CDR3 is 13 residues long. CDR3 residues: CASSLGILDTQYF. The DNA for the CDR3 is TGTGCCAGCAGCTTGGGGATCCTAGATACGCAGTATTTT.

Details on this clonotype: Likely a read error: the CDR3 ends without its conserved phenylalanine or tryptophan. The rearrangement links TRBV7-8 to TRBJ2-5; TRBD2 agrees at 10 bases. Trimming took 4 bases from V and 0 from J; bases not matched to a gene: 8. This CDR3 region has 17 residues. Germline V gene data show CDR1 as SGHVS and CDR2 as FQNEAQ. CDR3 coding DNA: TGTGCCAGCAGCTCTAATTTAGCGGGGGGATACCAAGAGACCCAGTACTCC. As protein: CASSSNLAGGYQETQYS.

This clonotype was recorded many times. The chain is built from TRBV4-2 and TRBJ2-1; 14 positions agree with TRBD2. V lost 1 base to trimming and J lost 3 bases; unmatched junction nucleotides: 2. The V gene's germline CDR1 is LGHNA and CDR2 YNFKEQ. This CDR3 contains 17 residues. CDR3 nucleotide sequence: TGTGCCAGCAGCCAAGGTGGGACTAGCGGGAGCTACAATGAGCAGTTCTTC. Its protein product is CASSQGGTSGSYNEQFF.

This sequence joins TRBV29-1 and TRBJ1-2; 7 bases map to TRBD1. The V segment lost 4 bases and the J segment 8 bases; nucleotides outside the gene matches: 10. This CDR3 has 13 amino acids. The germline V gene has CDR1 SQVTM and CDR2 ANQGSEA. The CDR3 DNA follows: TGCAGCGTTGGGGGACAGAGGGAAGGCGGCTACACCTTC. Translating it yields CSVGGQREGGYTF.

The CDR3 is CASSLAERGDTEAFF. CDR3 coding DNA: TGCGCCAGCAGCCTAGCTGAGCGGGGGGATACTGAAGCTTTCTTT. The rearrangement joins TRBV4-3 to TRBJ1-1, with D possibly TRBD1 on 5 matching bases. The CDR3 has 15 amino acids. CDR1 and CDR2 from the germline V gene are LGHNA and YSLEER. The ends were cut back, 4 bases at V and 5 bases at J, with 17 bases in the middle.

This clonotype was recorded many times. The chain is built from TRBV3-1 and TRBJ1-1; D is uncertain. V lost 4 bases and J lost 1, with 13 bases in between. CDR1 LGHDT and CDR2 YNNKEL come from the germline V gene (reference sequence). CDR3 length: 15 amino acids. The CDR3 DNA reads as TGTGCCAGCAGCCTAAGATCCCGACCGAACACTGAAGCTTTCTTT. As protein: CASSLRSRPNTEAFF.

The chain combines TRBV29-1 with TRBJ2-3; D perhaps matches TRBD2 (5 bases). The CDR3 runs to 15 residues. V was pared by 5 bases and J by 0 bases, with 15 bases between. CDR1 and CDR2 from the germline V gene are SQVTM and ANQGSEA. In nucleotides, the CDR3 is TGCAGCGTTACCCCAGCGGCCTCTAGCACAGATACGCAGTATTTT. The encoded protein is CSVTPAASSTDTQYF.

J is TRBJ1-2 and V is TRBV7-9; unclear D gene. CDR1 is SEHNR and CDR2 is FQNEAQ in the germline V gene (reference sequence). This CDR3 contains 13 residues. Trimming removed 6 bases from V and 2 bases from J, with 10 bases in between. The CDR3 region has the DNA TGTGCCAGCAGTTCTCAGGAGAACTATGGCTACACCTTC. The encoded protein is CASSSQENYGYTF.

This clonotype has a handful of counts. This rearrangement joins TRBV29-1 to TRBJ2-1; D unclear. The CDR3 has 10 residues. Germline V lookup: CDR1 SQVTM, CDR2 ANQGSEA. V was trimmed by 5 bases and J by 2 bases, leaving 1 base between them. CDR3 sequence (DNA): TGCAGCGTTCCCTACAATGAGCAGTTCTTC. The encoded protein is CSVPYNEQFF.

This clonotype was detected many times. The J gene is TRBJ1-4, the V gene TRBV7-2; no definite D call. Germline V lookup: CDR1 SGHTA, CDR2 FQGNSA. This CDR3 region has 13 residues. Trimming shortened V by 3 bases and J by 3 bases, and 5 bases separated the two germline ends. CDR3 sequence (DNA): TGTGCCAGCAGCTTTGGTCCTAATGAAAAACTGTTTTTT. This codes for CASSFGPNEKLFF.

The chain combines TRBV7-8 with TRBJ2-1; 10 nucleotides align to TRBD2. V gave up 0 bases and J gave up 10 bases; unmatched junction bases: 9. Germline CDR1 and CDR2: SGHVS and FQNEAQ. The CDR3 is 16 residues long. The CDR3 sequence: CASSLARTSGTTEQFF. Here the CDR3 DNA reads TGTGCCAGCAGCTTAGCGAGGACTAGCGGTACTACGGAGCAGTTCTTC.

Many counts were recorded for this clonotype. The V and J genes are TRBV10-3 and TRBJ1-1; D remains unclear. V lost 4 bases, J lost 0 bases, and 9 bases lay in between. This CDR3 has 14 residues. CDR1 is ENHRY and CDR2 is SYGVKD in the germline V gene. This chain's CDR3 is CAISVRAVNTEAFF. The DNA of the CDR3 is TGTGCCATCAGTGTTCGGGCTGTGAACACTGAAGCTTTCTTT.

DNA for the CDR3: TGCAGCGCTTACATCGTGGCTGTCTCCTATAATTCACCCCTCCACTTT. Amino acids: CSAYIVAVSYNSPLHF. The chain carries TRBV29-1 and TRBJ1-6; no clear D. Germline CDR1 and CDR2: SQVTM and ANQGSEA. V lost 7 bases, J lost 0 bases, and 16 bases lay in between. The CDR3 is 16 amino acids.

This clonotype came up once. A much larger clone is a single base away; this may be a read error. J is TRBJ2-4 and V is TRBV21-1; the D call of TRBD1 is as the table states it, not checked on the DNA. TRBV21-1 is a documented pseudogene. The CDR3 loop spans 16 amino acids. This chain's CDR3 is CASSKSPGLTKNIQYF. The CDR3 DNA follows: TGTGCCAGCAGCAAAAGTCCGGGCCTAACCAAAAACATTCAGTACTTC.

As regards this clonotype: At one boundary the junction diverges from the germline segment, which might be a read error. The rearrangement links TRBV4-1 to TRBJ2-7, with D maybe TRBD2 (6 bases). The CDR3 is 12 residues long. Germline-derived CDR1 and CDR2 are MGHRA and YSYEKL. The CDR3 loop is CASSQGGREQYF. The CDR3 nucleotides read TGCGCCAGCAGTCAAGGAGGGAGGGAGCAGTACTTC.

V is TRBV5-1 and J is TRBJ2-3; tentatively, D is TRBD1 (6 bases). CDR3 length equals 14 residues. V lost 7 bases and J lost 4, with 16 bases in between. Germline CDR1 reads SGHRS; CDR2 reads YFSETQ. The CDR3 loop reads CASASGTQADTQYF. The DNA of the CDR3 is TGCGCCAGCGCTTCCGGGACACAGGCAGATACGCAGTATTTT.

This clonotype has at least ten counts. This chain's CDR3 is CASSRGDTEAFF. The CDR3 region has the DNA TGTGCCAGCTCAAGGGGTGACACTGAAGCTTTCTTT. The chain carries TRBV9 and TRBJ1-1; a possible D gene is TRBD1 (5 bases). CDR1 and CDR2 (germline): SGDLS, YYNGEE. The CDR3 totals 12 residues. The V gene lost 7 bases and the J gene lost 3 bases, with 10 bases spanning the gap.

In this sample, this clonotype turned up many times. The chain joins TRBV12-3 or TRBV12-4 to TRBJ1-2, with unresolved D. V lost 4 bases to trimming and J lost 5 bases, with 5 bases between them. The CDR3 runs to 11 residues. The CDR3 coding sequence is TGTGCCAGCAGTTCGGAATATGGCTACACCTTC. Residues: CASSSEYGYTF.

In this sample, this clonotype turned up a few times. The chain couples TRBV29-1 to TRBJ2-1; D perhaps matches TRBD2 (6 bases). This CDR3 contains 13 residues. Germline CDR1 and CDR2: SQVTM and ANQGSEA. Trimming removed 7 bases from V and 1 base from J, with 11 bases in between. The CDR3 loop is CSGTRGSYNEQFF. The CDR3 DNA reads as TGCAGCGGCACTCGGGGGTCCTACAATGAGCAGTTCTTC.

The chain combines TRBV11-2 with TRBJ2-3, with D hard to call. The germline V and J ends were trimmed by 2 bases and 6 bases, with 15 bases remaining between them. Germline assignment: CDR1 SGHAT and CDR2 FQNNGV. This CDR3 region has 15 residues. The CDR3 loop reads CASSLLGRSWDTQYF. As DNA, the CDR3 is TGTGCCAGCAGCTTACTTGGCCGGAGCTGGGATACGCAGTATTTT.

This clonotype was detected a few times. This chain connects TRBV6-5 to TRBJ2-7; D ambiguous. Germline V gives CDR1 MNHEY, CDR2 SVGAGI. With 6 bases removed from V and 4 bases from J, the gap between germline ends came to 7 bases. This CDR3 is 11 amino acids long. CDR3 in DNA: TGTGCCAGCAGCCGTCTGTACGAGCAGTACTTC. This translates into CASSRLYEQYF.

This clonotype turned up a few times. The gene calls are TRBV28 and TRBJ2-3; D not certain. CDR3 size: 10 residues. Germline V gives CDR1 MDHEN, CDR2 SYDVKM. V was pared by 3 bases and J by 6 bases, with 1 base between. CDR3 protein: CASSLDTQYF. CDR3 coding DNA: TGTGCCAGCAGTTTGGATACGCAGTATTTT.

The chain carries TRBV21-1 and TRBJ2-1; the table's TRBD1 call for D was not verified on the DNA. TRBV21-1 is noted as a pseudogene. The CDR3 covers 15 residues. The CDR3 is CASSNSGAFYNEQFF. CDR3 nucleotides: TGTGCCAGCAGCAACAGCGGCGCTTTCTACAATGAGCAGTTCTTC.

The rearrangement uses TRBV6-1 and TRBJ1-2; 8 bases fit TRBD1. The V and J ends lost 6 bases and 0 bases, in that order; junction bases with no gene match: 6. The CDR3 consists of 15 residues. Germline V gene data show CDR1 as MNHNS and CDR2 as SASEGT. The CDR3 region is CASSAQGASNYGYTF. CDR3 in DNA: TGTGCCAGCAGCGCCCAGGGGGCCTCTAACTATGGCTACACCTTC.

Comment on this clonotype: A much bigger clone sits one base away, suggesting this may be a read error. The chain uses TRBV5-1 and TRBJ1-1, with no clear D. CDR1 is SGHRS, CDR2 YFSETQ, per germline. The CDR3 loop spans 13 amino acids. The CDR3 here is CACSRGEAIEAFF. CDR3 coding DNA: TGCGCCTGCAGCCGCGGGGAGGCTATTGAAGCTTTCTTT.

The gene calls are TRBV28 and TRBJ2-7, with a weak D call TRBD1 (6 bases). V shed 6 bases and J shed 0 bases, with 12 bases lying between them. In germline, CDR1 is MDHEN, CDR2 SYDVKM. This CDR3 contains 14 residues. This CDR3 reads CASSGRDNSYEQYF. The CDR3 coding sequence is TGTGCCAGCAGCGGACGGGACAACTCCTACGAGCAGTACTTC.

Only a few counts were recorded for this clonotype. The chain recombines TRBV11-2 with TRBJ2-1; D possibly corresponds to TRBD2 (5 bases). CDR3 length equals 15 residues. CDR1 SGHAT and CDR2 FQNNGV come from the germline V gene. V was pared by 3 bases and J by 3 bases, with 12 bases between. The CDR3 protein is CASSFSGLGYNEQFF. CDR3 DNA: TGTGCCAGCAGCTTCTCGGGATTGGGCTACAATGAGCAGTTCTTC.

In its sample, this clonotype was seen many times. The rearrangement joins TRBV18 to TRBJ2-2, with D tentatively TRBD1 (5 bases). CDR1 and CDR2 (germline): KGHSH, LQKENI. V was clipped by 2 bases and J by 4 bases, with 17 bases between them. The CDR3 loop spans 17 amino acids. CDR3 nucleotide sequence: TGTGCCAGCTCACCAACAGCATACGATGGGGCCACCGGGGAGCTGTTTTTT. Translation: CASSPTAYDGATGELFF.

The chain is built from TRBV29-1 and TRBJ2-1; perhaps TRBD2 as D (5 bases). The germline gives CDR1 SQVTM, CDR2 ANQGSEA. This CDR3 has 14 amino acids. V lost 3 bases to trimming and J lost 1 base, with 10 bases between them. The CDR3 here is CSVDGGLSYNEQFF. The CDR3 nucleotides are TGCAGCGTTGATGGCGGGCTGTCCTACAATGAGCAGTTCTTC.

Ten or more counts support this clonotype. The rearrangement links TRBV11-2 to TRBJ1-4, with TRBD1 matching 9 bases. Trimming at V came to 4 bases and at J to 7 bases, leaving 7 bases not matched to a gene. The CDR3 is 15 amino acids. CDR1 SGHAT and CDR2 FQNNGV come from the germline V gene. CDR3 loop: CASSYGTGLTEKLFF. DNA of the CDR3: TGTGCCAGCAGCTACGGGACAGGGTTAACTGAAAAACTGTTTTTT.

The table lists this clonotype with many counts. V is TRBV4-3 and J is TRBJ2-7; D not certain. Germline V gene sequence: CDR1 LGHNA, CDR2 YSLEER. CDR3 size: 13 residues. Trimming removed 0 bases at V and 4 bases at J, with 7 bases between. The CDR3 spells CASSQDLGYEQYF. In DNA form, the CDR3 reads TGCGCCAGCAGCCAAGACTTAGGATACGAGCAGTACTTC.